This T cell receptor beta chain derives from a study of T cells after posttransplantation cyclophosphamide. This clone was observed at least ten times. TCRdb's copy holds only in-frame clones and misses some; the assay was immunoSEQ multiplex PCR. The sample has about 39,000 clones, none seen only once; the top ten hold roughly 4.3%. This CDR3 contains 13 residues. Germline CDR1 KGHSH, CDR2 LQKENI. Trimming pared 6 bases from V and 1 base from J, leaving 9 bases between. The V and J genes are TRBV18 and TRBJ1-1; perhaps TRBD1 as D (6 bases). This receptor was obtained from a woman between 45 and 60 years old in good health and a related stem cell transplant donor. The source material was PBMCs. This CDR3 is CASSRTANTEAFF. The CDR3 DNA is TGTGCCAGCTCGCGGACAGCGAACACTGAAGCTTTCTTT.